The present T cell receptor (beta chain) was sequenced within a study of blood T cell repertoires in COVID-19 (dated by TCRdb to the early 2020s). At the level of the whole study: Samples from collaborators originated in the United States, Italy and Spain and spanned both the acute and convalescent phases of COVID-19. The repertoires were released in a freely available public database intended as a resource for research on the immune response to SARS-CoV-2. HLA class I and class II types, where available, came from metadata supplied by the sample provider rather than from assay-based typing. The samples were drawn from two sources: the first 160 participants of the ongoing ImmuneRACE study, and over 950 subjects contributed by 6 global collaborators. Subjects who had been exposed to COVID-19, were actively infected with it, or had recovered from it provided the deeply sampled blood TCRbeta repertoires that made up the dataset. Sample metadata almost always included a de-identified subject ID, COVID-19 status, age in years and sex. The prospective study material was composed of cDNA or gDNA derived from T cells, B-cell-depleted T cells, or PBMCs. The full study reports these points: How much clinical and demographic metadata was included differed by source and by participant, and the metadata was provided uncurated.

Collaborating institutions collected whole blood in K2EDTA tubes following their own protocols. Collaborator samples were shipped for TCRbeta analysis as frozen whole blood, isolated PBMCs, or DNA extracted from either sample type. Taken from the germline V gene, the CDR1 and CDR2 loops are SGHRS and YFSETQ. The V and J ends are trimmed by 0 bases and 7 bases, leaving 7 bases between them. The CDR3, from cysteine to phenylalanine, totals 13 residues. CDR3 DNA only is kept here, 39 bases in frame from base 1. TCRbeta CDR3 regions were amplified from genomic DNA using the immunoSEQ Assay, a bias-controlled multiplex PCR. Turning to the authors' computational methods: The number of nucleated cells in each sample was estimated by amplification of reference gene primers within the assay. To quantify the absolute abundance of each unique TCRbeta CDR3 rearrangement, sequence reads were collapsed and filtered. For each sample, productive Simpson clonality was calculated as the square root of Simpson's diversity index over productive rearrangements. TCRdb mirrors the immuneACCESS table, restricted to in-frame sequences. Some clones are absent from its copies; in checked studies, under half trace to an unresolved V gene, and the reason for the others is unknown. V, J and clone size derive from that table, while D and trimming were established from the DNA sequence. The sample table records 60,000 to 80,000 clones; 84% of these occur just once. Approximately 8.8% of the sample is in the top ten clones.

Turning to this clone: There is no known antigen for this receptor. No qualities accompany the bases; no much larger clone lies one base away.

Sequencing was performed on peripheral blood. The V and J segments used are TRBV5-1 and TRBJ1-4; the D gene is not confidently resolved. The receptor's source is a man aged 50 or older with active COVID-19. In nucleotides, the sequence is TGCGCCAGCAGCTTGGGATTCGGTGAAAAACTGTTTTTT. The resulting protein is CASSLGFGEKLFF.